A single sample is the source of the 14 T cell receptor beta chains below, sequenced in a study of blood T cell repertoires in COVID-19. Sequencing used immunoSEQ multiplex PCR; TCRdb keeps in-frame clones, though not all of them. The top ten hold less than 1.5% of the sample, which has roughly 200,000 clones, approximately 90% seen once. Sequencing was performed on PBMCs or T cells enriched from blood (not recorded which). Every receptor here comes from a man aged 30-40 years who had recovered from COVID-19.

J is TRBJ2-3 and V is TRBV28; 9 bases fit TRBD2. Germline CDR1 and CDR2: MDHEN and SYDVKM. With V trimmed by 8 bases and J by 6 bases, 9 bases remained unmatched. The CDR3 totals 14 residues. CDR3: CASGLAGPPDTQYF. The CDR3 DNA reads as TGTGCCAGCGGGCTAGCGGGACCGCCGGATACGCAGTATTTT.

The rearrangement links TRBV3-1 (or the pseudogene TRBV3-2) to TRBJ2-2, with D unresolved. The germline V gene encodes CDR1 LGHDT and CDR2 YNNKEL (reference sequence). CDR3 size: 14 residues. Trimming cost V 5 bases and J 5 bases, with 12 bases left between them. The CDR3 bases are TGTGCCAGCAGCATACCGCCCCAGACCGGGGAGCTGTTTTTT. It is translated as CASSIPPQTGELFF.

The chain couples TRBV30 to TRBJ1-2; 8 nucleotides line up with TRBD1. The J segment lost 2 bases and the V segment lost 0 bases, leaving 11 bases of the junction unmatched. Germline CDR1 GTSNPN, CDR2 SVGIG (reference sequence). The CDR3 has 17 residues. The CDR3 sequence is CAWSVPRRTGMNYGYTF. The CDR3 bases are TGTGCCTGGAGTGTACCGAGAAGGACAGGGATGAACTATGGCTACACCTTC.

The chain carries TRBV19 and TRBJ2-2, with TRBD1 identical over 7 bases. Unmatched junction bases numbered 3, after V lost 2 bases and J lost 3 bases. This CDR3 comprises 15 residues. CDR1 and CDR2 (germline): LNHDA, SQIVND (reference sequence). Here the CDR3 reads CASSIYRGDTGELFF. The CDR3 DNA is TGTGCCAGTAGTATATACAGGGGCGACACCGGGGAGCTGTTTTTT.

CDR3 in DNA: TGTGCCTGGAGTGAGCCTTATACGACTAGTATGACCAAAAACATTCAGTACTTC. It specifies CAWSEPYTTSMTKNIQYF. V usage is TRBV30 and J usage is TRBJ2-4; maybe TRBD2 (6 bases). The CDR3 loop spans 18 amino acids. Germline loops: CDR1 GTSNPN, CDR2 SVGIG (reference sequence). V gave up 1 base and J gave up 2 bases, with 21 bases separating them.

This clone was detected only once. This chain joins TRBV5-1 and TRBJ1-6; D unresolved. This CDR3 is 16 amino acids long. The germline V gene encodes CDR1 SGHRS and CDR2 YFSETQ. V lost 0 bases, J lost 7 bases, and 14 bases lay in between. Written as DNA, the CDR3 is TGCGCCAGCAGCTTGGGGGCCTCTACGGGGAATTCACCCCTCCACTTT. It codes for CASSLGASTGNSPLHF. The full variable domain, rest sourced from reference TRBV5-1 and TRBJ1-6, is KAGVTQTPRYLIKTRGQQVTLSCSPISGHRSVSWYQQTPGQGLQFLFEYFSETQRNKGNFPGRFSGRQFSNSRSEMNVSTLELGDSALYLCASSLGASTGNSPLHFGNGTRLTVT.

CDR3 coding DNA: TGTGCCAGCAGCGTGACAGGGGGCAGGTCCTACAATGAGCAGTTCTTC. It encodes CASSVTGGRSYNEQFF. J is TRBJ2-1 and V is TRBV11-2, with 10 bases fitting TRBD1. CDR3 length: 16 amino acids. The germline V gene encodes CDR1 SGHAT and CDR2 FQNNGV. With 5 bases clipped from V and 1 base from J, the junction kept 5 bases outside the gene matches.

The V and J genes are TRBV11-2 and TRBJ2-3; 12 bases are a match to TRBD2. The V gene's germline CDR1 is SGHAT and CDR2 FQNNGV. The J segment lost 6 bases and the V segment lost 7 bases, leaving 5 bases of the junction unmatched. The CDR3 extends over 14 amino acids. CDR3 in amino acids: CASNLAGGPDTQYF. The CDR3 DNA sequence: TGTGCCAGCAACCTAGCGGGAGGGCCTGATACGCAGTATTTT.

This chain links TRBV5-1 with TRBJ2-5; 8 bases match TRBD1. V lost 4 bases to trimming and J lost 4 bases; unmatched junction nucleotides: 9. Germline V CDR1 and CDR2: SGHRS, YFSETQ. The CDR3 has 15 residues. CDR3 region: CASSPSQGASETQYF. The CDR3 DNA reads as TGCGCCAGCAGCCCCTCCCAGGGGGCGTCAGAGACCCAGTACTTC.

The rearrangement links TRBV7-9 to TRBJ1-4; 10 bases fit TRBD1. The trim removed 4 bases at V and 7 bases at J, leaving 3 bases unmatched. CDR1 SEHNR and CDR2 FQNEAQ come from the germline V gene (reference sequence). There are 14 residues in the CDR3. The CDR3 spells CASSYGTGAEKLFF. In nucleotides, the CDR3 is TGTGCCAGCAGCTACGGGACAGGGGCTGAAAAACTGTTTTTT.

This chain joins TRBV7-2 and TRBJ1-5; 9 bases match TRBD1. The V gene end was trimmed by 1 base and the J gene end by 5 bases; junction bases not matched to a gene: 6. The CDR3 consists of 16 residues. CDR1 is SGHTA and CDR2 is FQGNSA in the germline V gene. CDR3 region: CASSLVRGQGHQPQHF. DNA of the CDR3: TGTGCCAGCAGCTTAGTGAGGGGACAGGGACATCAGCCCCAGCATTTT.

This clone was counted once. The gene calls are TRBV3-1 (or the pseudogene TRBV3-2) and TRBJ2-5; 7 bases align to TRBD1. V gave up 4 bases and J gave up 3 bases; unmatched junction bases: 5. Germline CDR1 is LGHDT and CDR2 is YNNKEL (reference sequence). This CDR3 has 14 amino acids. The CDR3 here is CASSPQGEEETQYF. CDR3 sequence (DNA): TGTGCCAGCAGCCCTCAGGGGGAAGAAGAGACCCAGTACTTC.

The gene calls are TRBV19 and TRBJ2-7; 7 bases agree with TRBD1. Germline assignment: CDR1 LNHDA and CDR2 SQIVND (reference sequence). This CDR3 is 15 amino acids long. V was pared by 3 bases and J by 0 bases, with 5 bases of the junction left unmatched. This CDR3 reads CASSIDRDPSYEQYF. The CDR3 DNA reads TGTGCCAGTAGTATCGACAGGGATCCCTCCTACGAGCAGTACTTC.

This chain joins TRBV27 and TRBJ2-3, with 8 bases fitting TRBD2. The junction had 18 bases not matched to a gene; V was cut back by 4 bases and J by 3 bases. The CDR3 spans 19 residues. Germline CDR1 is MNHEY and CDR2 is SMNVEV (reference sequence). In DNA form, the CDR3 reads TGTGCCAGCAGTTCTATGACTAGAGCGGGAGTTCAAGGTACAGATACGCAGTATTTT. Protein sequence: CASSSMTRAGVQGTDTQYF.